This TCR beta chain was found in a study of beta chain features in type 1 diabetes. Overall study results and limits: cDNA-based sequencing might over-represent cells highly expressing TCR. Significant though moderate, a shortening of TCRB CDR3s appeared in all four CD4+ subsets of Type 1 diabetes patients. Naive, central memory and Treg TCRB repertoires appeared more alike in patients than in healthy donors.

Isolated RNA was reverse transcribed in full, so expressed TCRB transcripts were sequenced. Produced via immunoSEQ multiplex PCR; TCRdb's table is partial and in-frame only. The table lists 200,000 to 300,000 clones, roughly 11% of them singletons, with roughly 0.017% in the top ten. The germline V gene encodes CDR1 SEHNR and CDR2 FQNEAQ (reference sequence). This CDR3 comprises 15 residues. Trimming took off 5 bases at V and 0 bases at J, with 11 bases between the two ends. Note on this clone: Its antigen is currently unknown.

This receptor was obtained from a man aged 25 to 45 with type 1 diabetes. V gene TRBV7-9 combines with J gene TRBJ2-1; D remains unclear. Sequencing was performed on naive CD4+ T cells from blood. As DNA, the CDR3 is TGTGCCAGCAGCGAGGCGTCCAGCTCCTACAATGAGCAGTTCTTC. This sequence encodes CASSEASSSYNEQFF. Full variable domain (missing parts from reference TRBV7-9 and TRBJ2-1): DTGVSQNPRHKITKRGQNVTFRCDPISEHNRLYWYRQTLGQGPEFLTYFQNEAQLEKSRLLSDRFSAERPKGSFSTLEIQRTEQGDSAMYLCASSEASSSYNEQFFGPGTRLTVL.